This T cell receptor (beta chain) was profiled in a study of monozygotic twins with inflammatory bowel disease. General study results and limits: The co-twins with IBD showed lower TCRbeta diversity (inverse Simpson) than their healthy siblings.

The authors isolated total RNA from whole blood without sorting T cells. Each of TCRalpha and TCRbeta cDNA went through two nested PCRs, lasting roughly 15 and 9 cycles. TCRdb re-called the 5' RACE reads and catalogs CDR3 proteins one per entry, DNA excluded. In all, the sample yields roughly 320,000 distinct CDR3 sequences. On this clonotype itself: What it recognizes is unknown.

CDR3 length: 14 residues. This clonotype was sampled from a human donor with ulcerative colitis or Crohn's disease, or a healthy co-twin of an affected twin (not recorded which). The chain carries TRBV12-3 or TRBV12-4 and TRBJ2-1; there is no DNA to check the TCRdb D call of TRBD1. Sequencing was carried out using blood. The CDR3 is CASSSGQGYNEQFF.